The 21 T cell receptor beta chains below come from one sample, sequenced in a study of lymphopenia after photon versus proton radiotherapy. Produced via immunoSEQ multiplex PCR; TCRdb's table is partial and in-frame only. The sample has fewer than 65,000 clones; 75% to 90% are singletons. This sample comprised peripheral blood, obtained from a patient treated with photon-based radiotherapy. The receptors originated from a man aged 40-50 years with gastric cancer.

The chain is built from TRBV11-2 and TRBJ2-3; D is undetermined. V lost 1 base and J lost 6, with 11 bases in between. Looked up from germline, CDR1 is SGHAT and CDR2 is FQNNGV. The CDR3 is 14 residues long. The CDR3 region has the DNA TGTGCCAGCAGCTTAGCTCGCAGCAGTGATACGCAGTATTTT. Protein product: CASSLARSSDTQYF.

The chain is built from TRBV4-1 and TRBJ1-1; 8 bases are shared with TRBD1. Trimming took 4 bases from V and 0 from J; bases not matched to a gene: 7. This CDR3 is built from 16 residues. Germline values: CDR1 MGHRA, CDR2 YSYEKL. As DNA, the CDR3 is TGCGCCAGCAGCCTACGACAGGGGACGGTGAACACTGAAGCTTTCTTT. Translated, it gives CASSLRQGTVNTEAFF.

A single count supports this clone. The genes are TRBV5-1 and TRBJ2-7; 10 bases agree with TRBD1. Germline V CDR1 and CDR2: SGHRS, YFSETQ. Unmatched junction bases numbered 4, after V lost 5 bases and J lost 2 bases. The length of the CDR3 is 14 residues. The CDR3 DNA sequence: TGCGCCAGCAGTTCCGGGACAGGGGCCTACGAGCAGTACTTC. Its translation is CASSSGTGAYEQYF.

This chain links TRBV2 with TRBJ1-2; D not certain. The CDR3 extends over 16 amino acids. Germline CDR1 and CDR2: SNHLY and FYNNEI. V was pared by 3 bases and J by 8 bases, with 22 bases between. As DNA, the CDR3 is TGTGCCAGCAGTGAGGCCCGGGCCAGAGAAGAGTTGGGCTACACCTTC. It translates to CASSEARAREELGYTF.

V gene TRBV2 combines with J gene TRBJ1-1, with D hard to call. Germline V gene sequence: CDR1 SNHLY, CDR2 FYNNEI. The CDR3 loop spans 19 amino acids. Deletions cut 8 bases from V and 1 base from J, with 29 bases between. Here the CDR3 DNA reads TGTGCCAGCCGTCCTACCCCTGGCCCCCTTACGGGTGGGAACACTGAAGCTTTCTTT. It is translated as CASRPTPGPLTGGNTEAFF.

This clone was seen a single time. The DNA for the CDR3 is TGTGCCAGCAGCTTAAATGTCAAAGGGAGCCGAGGTCAAGAGACCCAGTACTTC. The encoded protein is CASSLNVKGSRGQETQYF. This chain uses TRBV7-3 with TRBJ2-5; a weak D match, TRBD2 (5 bases). Germline CDR1 SGHTA, CDR2 FQGTGA. This CDR3 comprises 18 residues. Trimming stripped 1 base from V and 2 bases from J, with 20 bases between.

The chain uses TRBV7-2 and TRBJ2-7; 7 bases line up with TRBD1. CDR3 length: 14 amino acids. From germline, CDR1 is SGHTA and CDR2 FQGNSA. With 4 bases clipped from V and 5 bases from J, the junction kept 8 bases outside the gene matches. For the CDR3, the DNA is TGTGCCAGCAGCTCAGGGGGACAGCTGAACGAGCAGTACTTC. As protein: CASSSGGQLNEQYF.

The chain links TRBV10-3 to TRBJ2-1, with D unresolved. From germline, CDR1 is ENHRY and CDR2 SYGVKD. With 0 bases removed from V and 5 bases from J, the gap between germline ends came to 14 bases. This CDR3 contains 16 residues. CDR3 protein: CAISESWSVKNNEQFF. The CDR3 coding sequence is TGTGCCATCAGTGAGTCGTGGTCAGTGAAAAACAATGAGCAGTTCTTC.

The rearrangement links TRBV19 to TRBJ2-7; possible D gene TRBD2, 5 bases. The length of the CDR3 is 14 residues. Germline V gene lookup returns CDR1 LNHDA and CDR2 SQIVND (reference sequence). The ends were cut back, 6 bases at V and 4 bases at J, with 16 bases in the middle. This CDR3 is CASSLTGNQYEQYF. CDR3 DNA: TGTGCCAGTAGCCTAACCGGGAATCAATACGAGCAGTACTTC.

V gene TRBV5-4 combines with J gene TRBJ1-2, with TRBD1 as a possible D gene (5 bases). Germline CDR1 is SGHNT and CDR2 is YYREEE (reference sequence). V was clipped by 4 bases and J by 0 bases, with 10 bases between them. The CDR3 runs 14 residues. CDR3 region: CASSRGSANYGYTF. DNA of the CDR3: TGTGCCAGCAGCCGGGGGTCCGCTAACTATGGCTACACCTTC.

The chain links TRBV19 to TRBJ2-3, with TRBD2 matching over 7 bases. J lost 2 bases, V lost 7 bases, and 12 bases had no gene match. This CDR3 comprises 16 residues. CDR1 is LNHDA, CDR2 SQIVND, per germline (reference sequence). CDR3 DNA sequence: TGTGCCAGTACCCATGGGAGGGCCCATCCCACAGATACGCAGTATTTT. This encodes CASTHGRAHPTDTQYF. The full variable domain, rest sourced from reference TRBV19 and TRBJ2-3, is DGGITQSPKYLFRKEGQNVTLSCEQNLNHDAMYWYRQDPGQGLRLIYYSQIVNDFQKGDIAEGYSVSREKKESFPLTVTSAQKNPTAFYLCASTHGRAHPTDTQYFGPGTRLTVL.

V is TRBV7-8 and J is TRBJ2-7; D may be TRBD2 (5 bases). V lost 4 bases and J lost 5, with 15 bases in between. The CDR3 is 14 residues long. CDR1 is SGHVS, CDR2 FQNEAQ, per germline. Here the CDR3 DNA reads TGTGCCAGCAGCTCAAAACCGGCCGGGAACGAGCAGTACTTC. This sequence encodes CASSSKPAGNEQYF.

In nucleotides, the CDR3 is TGTGCCAGTAGTCCACAGCACCATAGAAGAAACACCATATATTTT. It encodes CASSPQHHRRNTIYF. The rearrangement uses TRBV19 and TRBJ1-3; no clear D gene. This CDR3 comprises 15 residues. The V end was cut by 5 bases, the J end by 5 bases, with 16 bases between. Germline lookup yields CDR1 LNHDA and CDR2 SQIVND (reference sequence).

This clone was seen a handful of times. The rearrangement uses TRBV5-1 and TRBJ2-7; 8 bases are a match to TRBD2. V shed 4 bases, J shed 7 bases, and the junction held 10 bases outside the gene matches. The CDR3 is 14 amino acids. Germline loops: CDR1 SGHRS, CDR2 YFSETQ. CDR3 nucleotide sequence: TGCGCCAGCAGCCCCTGGCGGGGGGCTGAAGAGCAGTACTTC. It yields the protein CASSPWRGAEEQYF.

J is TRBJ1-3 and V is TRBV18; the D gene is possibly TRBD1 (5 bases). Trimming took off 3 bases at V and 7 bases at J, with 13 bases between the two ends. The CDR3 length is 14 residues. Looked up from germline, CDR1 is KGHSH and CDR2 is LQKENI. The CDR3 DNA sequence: TGTGCCAGCTCACCGGCACTCGAGGGGAACACCATATATTTT. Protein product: CASSPALEGNTIYF.

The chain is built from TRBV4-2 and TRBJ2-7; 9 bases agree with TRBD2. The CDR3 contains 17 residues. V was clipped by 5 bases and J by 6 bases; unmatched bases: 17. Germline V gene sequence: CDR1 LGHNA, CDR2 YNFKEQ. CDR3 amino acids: CASSDTGVVAGDREQYF. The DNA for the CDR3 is TGTGCCAGCAGCGATACAGGGGTAGTAGCGGGGGACCGCGAGCAGTACTTC.

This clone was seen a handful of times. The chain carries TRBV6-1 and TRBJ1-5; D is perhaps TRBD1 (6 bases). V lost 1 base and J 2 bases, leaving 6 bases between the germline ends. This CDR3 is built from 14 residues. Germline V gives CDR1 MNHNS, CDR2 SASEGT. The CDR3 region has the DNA TGTGCCAGCAGTGAAGACAGGGGCAATCAGCCCCAGCATTTT. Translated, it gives CASSEDRGNQPQHF.

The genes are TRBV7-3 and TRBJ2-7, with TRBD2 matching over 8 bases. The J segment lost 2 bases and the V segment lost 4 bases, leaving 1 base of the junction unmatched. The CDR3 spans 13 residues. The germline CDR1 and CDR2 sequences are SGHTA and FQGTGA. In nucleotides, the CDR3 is TGTGCCAGCAGCTCAGCGGGGGCCTACGAGCAGTACTTC. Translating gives CASSSAGAYEQYF.

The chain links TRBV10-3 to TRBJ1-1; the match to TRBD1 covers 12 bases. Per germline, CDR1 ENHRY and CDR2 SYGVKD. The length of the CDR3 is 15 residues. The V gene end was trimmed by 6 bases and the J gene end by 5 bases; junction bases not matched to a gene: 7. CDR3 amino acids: CAISGPGQGATEAFF. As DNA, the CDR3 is TGTGCCATCAGCGGCCCGGGACAGGGGGCTACTGAAGCTTTCTTT.

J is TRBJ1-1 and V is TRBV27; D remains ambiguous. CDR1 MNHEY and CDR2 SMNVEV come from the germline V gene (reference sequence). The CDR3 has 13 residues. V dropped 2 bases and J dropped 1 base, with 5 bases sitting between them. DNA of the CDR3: TGTGCCAGCAGTTTAATAGGGAACACTGAAGCTTTCTTT. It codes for CASSLIGNTEAFF.

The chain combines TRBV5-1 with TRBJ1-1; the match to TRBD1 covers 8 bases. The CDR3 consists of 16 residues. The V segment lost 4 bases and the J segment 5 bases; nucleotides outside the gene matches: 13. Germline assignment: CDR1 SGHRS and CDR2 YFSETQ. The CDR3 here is CASSQPFGQGGTEAFF. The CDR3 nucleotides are TGCGCCAGCAGCCAGCCTTTCGGACAGGGAGGTACTGAAGCTTTCTTT.